The T cell receptor beta chain described here comes from a study of cytomegalovirus exposure and HLA in healthy donors. PCR used 60 Vbeta primers and 13 Jbeta primers. Data came from immunoSEQ multiplex PCR; TCRdb stores just in-frame clones and leaves some out. The top ten clones hold 3.5% to 5% of a sample with 100,000 to 150,000 clones, 74% of them seen once. Whole-study findings and limits: A later analysis showed TCR association rates differing by HLA locus, peaking at DRB1 and lowest at HLA-C.

Comments on this clone: As yet, its antigen is unknown.

CDR3 size: 15 residues. Germline CDR1 reads SGHTA; CDR2 reads FQGNSA. The junction had 6 bases not matched to a gene; V was cut back by 5 bases and J by 2 bases. Material: PBMCs. This sequence was found in a woman between 50 and 59 years old in good health and CMV-seropositive. V gene TRBV7-2 combines with J gene TRBJ1-3; 7 nucleotides align to TRBD1. CDR3 protein: CASSRDSQPGNTIYF. The CDR3, as DNA: TGTGCCAGCAGCCGGGACAGCCAACCTGGAAACACCATATATTTT.